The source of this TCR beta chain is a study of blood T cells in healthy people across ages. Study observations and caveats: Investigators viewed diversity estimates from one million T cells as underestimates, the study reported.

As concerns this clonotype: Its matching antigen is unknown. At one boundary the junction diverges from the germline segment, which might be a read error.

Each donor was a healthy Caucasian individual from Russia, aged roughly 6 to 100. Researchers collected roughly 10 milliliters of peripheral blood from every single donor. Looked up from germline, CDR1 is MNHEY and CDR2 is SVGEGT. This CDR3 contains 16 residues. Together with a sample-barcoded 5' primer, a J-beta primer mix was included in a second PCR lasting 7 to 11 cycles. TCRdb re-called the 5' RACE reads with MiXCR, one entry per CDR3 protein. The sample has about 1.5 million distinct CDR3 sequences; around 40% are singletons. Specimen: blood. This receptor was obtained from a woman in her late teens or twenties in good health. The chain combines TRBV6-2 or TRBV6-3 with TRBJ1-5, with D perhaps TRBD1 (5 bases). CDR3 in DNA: TGTGCCAACAGTTTGCCCCGGTGGAGGGGAAATCAGCCCCAGCATTTT. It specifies CANSLPRWRGNQPQHF.